The clone carrying this T cell receptor beta chain showed up just once. What it binds is unknown. The sample originates from a study of OX40 agonist ivuxolimab in advanced cancers. About the study: Patients undergoing dose escalation presented with hepatocellular carcinoma, melanoma, renal cell or head and neck cancer. The study, taken as a whole, reports: The authors also found low normalized T-cell clonal expansion in some nonresponders.

TCRdb's copy holds only in-frame clones and misses some; the assay was immunoSEQ multiplex PCR. This sample has tens of thousands of clones; less than 90% occur once, and the top ten carry approximately 0.5%. CDR1 LGHNA and CDR2 YNFKEQ come from the germline V gene. The V and J ends lost 0 bases and 1 base respectively, with 15 bases between them. The CDR3 is 18 amino acids. The receptor was derived from an adult with an advanced solid tumor such as melanoma, head and neck, liver or kidney cancer. The genes are TRBV4-2 and TRBJ2-2, with D perhaps matching TRBD1 (6 bases). The sequenced sample was CD4+ or CD8+ T cells sorted from blood, obtained in a trial of the OX40 agonist ivuxolimab. The CDR3 sequence is CASSQESLARGNTGELFF. In DNA form, the CDR3 reads TGTGCCAGCAGCCAAGAGTCCCTAGCCAGGGGGAACACCGGGGAGCTGTTTTTT.